Listed here are 10 T cell receptor beta chains from one sample, sequenced in a study of blood T cell repertoires in COVID-19. Using immunoSEQ multiplex PCR, the repertoire was profiled, and TCRdb retains in-frame clones only, with some absent. The data contain about 300,000 clones, about 90% of them singletons. Input material: PBMCs or T cells enriched from blood (not recorded which). The source of these receptors is a woman in her fifties or sixties who had been exposed to COVID-19.

The J gene is TRBJ2-1, the V gene TRBV13, with 11 bases matching TRBD1. J was trimmed by 8 bases and V by 2 bases; bases with no gene match: 8. CDR1 is PRHDT and CDR2 is FYEKMQ in the germline V gene (reference sequence). The CDR3 extends over 16 amino acids. CDR3 coding DNA: TGTGCCAGCAGCTTACCCCGGACAGGGGGCGTTCATGAGCAGTTCTTC. This codes for CASSLPRTGGVHEQFF.

This clone has only a few counts. The chain combines TRBV4-1 with TRBJ1-5; TRBD1 agrees at 7 bases. With V trimmed by 6 bases and J by 4 bases, 12 bases remained unmatched. Germline values: CDR1 MGHRA, CDR2 YSYEKL. This CDR3 spans 16 amino acids. The CDR3: CASRPTGNGVNQPQHF. CDR3 DNA: TGCGCCAGCAGACCGACAGGGAACGGAGTTAATCAGCCCCAGCATTTT.

The genes are TRBV9 and TRBJ1-1, with D tentatively TRBD1 (5 bases). The CDR3 spans 15 residues. Trimming removed 3 bases from V and 4 bases from J, with 16 bases in between. The germline V gene encodes CDR1 SGDLS and CDR2 YYNGEE. Here the CDR3 reads CASSGSVEGSTEAFF. CDR3 coding DNA: TGTGCCAGCAGCGGCTCAGTGGAGGGGTCCACTGAAGCTTTCTTT.

The CDR3 DNA is TGTGCCAGCAGCTCGTATATCCGGGACAGCAATTCACCCCTCCACTTT. It encodes CASSSYIRDSNSPLHF. This chain connects TRBV7-9 to TRBJ1-6; the match to TRBD1 covers 7 bases. Trimming at V came to 4 bases and at J to 7 bases, leaving 10 bases not matched to a gene. Germline CDR1 reads SEHNR; CDR2 reads FQNEAQ (reference sequence). CDR3 length: 16 amino acids.

CDR3 nucleotides: TGCAGTGCTAGTGGGCTAGCGGAATACAATGAGCAGTTCTTC. Amino acid sequence: CSASGLAEYNEQFF. The J gene is TRBJ2-1, the V gene TRBV20-1; 7 nucleotides match TRBD2. Trimming took 3 bases from V and 4 from J; bases not matched to a gene: 6. The CDR3 extends over 14 amino acids. Germline V CDR1 and CDR2: DFQATT, SNEGSKA (reference sequence).

The chain employs TRBV7-8 and TRBJ2-2, with a tentative D call TRBD1 (6 bases). CDR3 length: 17 residues. CDR1 is SGHVS and CDR2 is FQNEAQ in the germline V gene. V was trimmed by 2 bases and J by 0 bases, leaving 13 bases between them. In nucleotides, the CDR3 is TGTGCCAGCAGCTTACTTATTAGGACAGCGAACACCGGGGAGCTGTTTTTT. Translation: CASSLLIRTANTGELFF.

The chain has TRBV30 and TRBJ1-1; D uncertain. There are 13 residues in the CDR3. V lost 1 base to trimming and J lost 1 base, with 7 bases between them. Germline assignment: CDR1 GTSNPN and CDR2 SVGIG (reference sequence). CDR3 sequence: CAWSGHPNTEAFF. CDR3 coding DNA: TGTGCCTGGAGTGGGCACCCGAACACTGAAGCTTTCTTT.

The chain links TRBV6-1 to TRBJ2-7; maybe TRBD2 (5 bases). The length of the CDR3 is 15 residues. V was shortened by 3 bases and J by 3 bases, with 15 bases between the two germline ends. The germline V gene has CDR1 MNHNS and CDR2 SASEGT. The CDR3 sequence: CASSDTGFLLYEQYF. CDR3 bases: TGTGCCAGCAGTGATACGGGGTTTTTGCTCTACGAGCAGTACTTC.

This clone was counted only a few times. V and J are TRBV25-1 and TRBJ2-1, with 7 bases identical to TRBD1. The V and J ends lost 1 base and 6 bases, in that order; junction bases with no gene match: 9. This CDR3 contains 16 residues. The V gene's germline CDR1 is MGHDK and CDR2 SYGVNS. The CDR3 nucleotides are TGTGCCAGCAGTGAATTTTGGACAGGAACTCTCAATGAGCAGTTCTTC. This sequence encodes CASSEFWTGTLNEQFF.

V usage is TRBV10-3 and J usage is TRBJ1-1; the D gene is possibly TRBD1 (6 bases). The CDR3 contains 16 residues. CDR1 is ENHRY and CDR2 is SYGVKD in the germline V gene. V was shortened by 6 bases and J by 0 bases, with 17 bases between the two germline ends. CDR3 nucleotides: TGTGCCATCAGGGATTCCCTCGGACAGATGAACACTGAAGCTTTCTTT. Its protein product is CAIRDSLGQMNTEAFF.